A single sample is the source of the 5 T cell receptor beta chains below, sequenced in a study of blood T cell repertoires in COVID-19. Only in-frame clones appear in the TCRdb table, and some are missing; sequencing was by immunoSEQ multiplex PCR. Here the sample spans fewer than 250,000 clones, 75% to 85% being singletons. Sequencing used peripheral blood. Receptors were obtained from a woman aged 70-85 years with acute or convalescent COVID-19.

The CDR3 reads CASSAEYRDRDYGYTF. The CDR3 DNA sequence: TGCGCCAGCAGCGCCGAATACCGGGACAGAGACTATGGCTACACCTTC. The gene calls are TRBV5-1 and TRBJ1-2; 7 bases fit TRBD1. Germline CDR1 reads SGHRS; CDR2 reads YFSETQ. The CDR3 consists of 16 residues. V lost 4 bases, J lost 3 bases, and 12 bases stayed unmatched.

The rearrangement joins TRBV7-2 to TRBJ2-1; D is possibly TRBD1 (5 bases). The V gene's germline CDR1 is SGHTA and CDR2 FQGNSA. The CDR3 contains 18 residues. Trimming removed 5 bases from V and 3 bases from J, with 23 bases in between. CDR3 protein: CASSPLGPTVASYNEQFF. The CDR3 region has the DNA TGTGCCAGCAGCCCCCTGGGCCCGACAGTCGCCAGCTACAATGAGCAGTTCTTC.

This chain uses TRBV14 with TRBJ2-5; TRBD2 matches at 10 bases. Germline trimming cut 3 bases from V and 2 bases from J; bases unmatched to any gene: 3. Germline V gene lookup returns CDR1 SGHDN and CDR2 FVKESK. The CDR3 runs to 15 residues. This CDR3 is CASSHSGGTQETQYF. For the CDR3, the DNA is TGTGCCAGCAGCCATAGCGGGGGGACACAAGAGACCCAGTACTTC.

V and J are TRBV24-1 and TRBJ1-1; D not certain. The V and J ends lost 6 bases and 1 base respectively, with 8 bases between them. Germline assignment: CDR1 KGHDR and CDR2 SFDVKD. The CDR3 loop spans 13 amino acids. The CDR3: CATSSFRNTEAFF. CDR3 nucleotides: TGTGCCACCAGTTCATTCAGGAACACTGAAGCTTTCTTT.

Here the CDR3 DNA reads TGTGCCAGCAGCTTAGCCTACCAACTGAATACCGGGGAGCTGTTTTTT. Translation: CASSLAYQLNTGELFF. V usage is TRBV7-2 and J usage is TRBJ2-2; D unclear. The CDR3 is 16 amino acids. Germline assignment: CDR1 SGHTA and CDR2 FQGNSA. Trimming took off 0 bases at V and 5 bases at J, with 13 bases between the two ends.